The clone carrying this T cell receptor beta chain was recorded many times. Its antigen remains unidentified. Deletions cut 5 bases from V and 10 bases from J, with 18 bases between. CDR3 length equals 15 residues. Germline-derived CDR1 and CDR2 are LNHDA and SQIVND (reference sequence). The data stem from a study of regulatory T cells in long-lasting Graves disease. General study results and limits: Repertoires from persistent disease leaned toward TRBV28, TRBJ1-2 and TRBJ2-5.

Time point described: newly diagnosed GD, antithyroid drugs for less than 3 months. Extracted PBMC RNA gave rise to the TCR library. Library construction for TCR beta used iRepertoire HTBI primers and Arm-PCR of CDR3 regions. From the multiplex PCR reads, TCRdb called clonotypes with MiXCR, one entry per CDR3 protein. The sample has over 350,000 distinct CDR3 sequences, approximately 15% seen once; the top ten hold under 9%. In addition, the sample was reused for a study of T cells in Graves' hyperthyroidism and ophthalmopathy.

The sequencing here drew on peripheral blood mononuclear cells (PBMCs), taken at new diagnosis, from a patient treated with antithyroid drugs. The V and J genes are TRBV19 and TRBJ1-6, with D hard to call. This clonotype originated in a woman aged 35 to 49 with Graves disease. CDR3 in DNA: TGTGCCAGTAGTGTTAACCCGCAGACACGCTCACCCCTCCACTTT. Amino acid sequence: CASSVNPQTRSPLHF.